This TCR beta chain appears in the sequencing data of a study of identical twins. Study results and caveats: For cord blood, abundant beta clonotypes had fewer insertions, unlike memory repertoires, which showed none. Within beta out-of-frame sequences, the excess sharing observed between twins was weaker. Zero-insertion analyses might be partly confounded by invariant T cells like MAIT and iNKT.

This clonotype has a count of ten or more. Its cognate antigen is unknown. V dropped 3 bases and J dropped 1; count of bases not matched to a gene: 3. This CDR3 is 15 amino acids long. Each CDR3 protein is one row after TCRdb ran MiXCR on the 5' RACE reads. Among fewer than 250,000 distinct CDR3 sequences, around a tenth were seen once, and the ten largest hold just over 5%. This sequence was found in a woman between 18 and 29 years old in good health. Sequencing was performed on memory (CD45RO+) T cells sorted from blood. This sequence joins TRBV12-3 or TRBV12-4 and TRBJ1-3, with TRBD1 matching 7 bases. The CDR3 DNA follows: TGTGCCAGCAGTTTGGCAGGGGGATCTGGAAACACCATATATTTT. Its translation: CASSLAGGSGNTIYF.